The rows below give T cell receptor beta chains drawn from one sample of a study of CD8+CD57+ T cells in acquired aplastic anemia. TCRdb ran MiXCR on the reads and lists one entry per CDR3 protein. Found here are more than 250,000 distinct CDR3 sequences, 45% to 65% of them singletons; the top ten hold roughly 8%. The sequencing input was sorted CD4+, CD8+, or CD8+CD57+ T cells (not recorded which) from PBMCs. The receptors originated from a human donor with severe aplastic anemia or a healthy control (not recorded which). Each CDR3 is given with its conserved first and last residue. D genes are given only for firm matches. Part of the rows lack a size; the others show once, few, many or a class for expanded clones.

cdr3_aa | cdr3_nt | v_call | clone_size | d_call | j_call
CASSPTRAGVQDTQYF | TGTGCCAGCAGCCCCACCCGTGCGGGAGTGCAAGATACGCAGTATTTT | TRBV7-3 | . | TRBD2 | TRBJ2-3
CASSLDVAGEAFF | TGTGCCAGCAGCTTGGATGTGGCAGGGGAGGCGTTCTTC | TRBV5-5 | many | . | TRBJ2-1
CASSLWRASSYEQYF | TGTGCCAGCAGTTTATGGCGCGCAAGCTCCTACGAGCAGTACTTC | TRBV28 | . | . | TRBJ2-7
CASSLGQGSTF | TGTGCCAGCAGCTTGGGGCAGGGAAGCACCTTC | TRBV5-6 | . | . | TRBJ1-2
CAGRGTSGASYEQYF | TGTGCCGGCAGAGGGACTAGCGGGGCCTCCTACGAGCAGTACTTC | TRBV2 | . | TRBD2 | TRBJ2-7
CASSPSGTGELFF | TGCGCCAGCAGCCCCTCGGGCACCGGGGAGCTGTTTTTT | TRBV5-1 | many | . | TRBJ2-2
CASSGEVYGYTF | TGTGCCAGCAGTGGAGAGGTGTATGGCTACACCTTC | TRBV2 | . | . | TRBJ1-2
CASSIVAGTGYEQYF | TGTGCCAGTAGTATTGTCGCAGGGACGGGGTACGAGCAGTACTTC | TRBV19 | once | . | TRBJ2-7
CSARDIGQEQYF | TGCAGTGCTAGAGATATTGGCCAGGAGCAGTACTTC | TRBV20-1 | . | . | TRBJ2-7
CASSLGQPSYTDTQYF | TGTGCCAGCAGCTTAGGGCAGCCAAGTTACACAGATACGCAGTATTTT | TRBV11-3 | . | . | TRBJ2-3
CASSERQSRWNEAFF | TGTGCCAGCAGTGAGCGGCAGTCCAGGTGGAATGAAGCTTTCTTT | TRBV2 | . | . | TRBJ1-1
CAISGSQGAYEQYF | TGTGCCATCAGTGGGTCACAGGGGGCCTACGAGCAGTACTTC | TRBV10-3 | many | TRBD1 | TRBJ2-7
CATSPGAMNYGYTF | TGTGCCACCAGCCCAGGGGCAATGAACTATGGCTACACCTTC | TRBV24-1 | many | . | TRBJ1-2
CASSLTGLAGGRDGELFF | TGTGCCAGCAGCTTAACGGGACTAGCGGGAGGCCGTGACGGGGAGCTGTTTTTT | TRBV7-8 | once | TRBD2 | TRBJ2-2
CASSPRLIELDTQYF | TGTGCCAGCTCACCCCGTCTGATCGAACTTGATACGCAGTATTTT | TRBV18 | few | . | TRBJ2-3
CATSRTGDRYYEQYF | TGTGCCACCAGCAGAACAGGGGACCGCTACTACGAGCAGTACTTC | TRBV15 | few | TRBD1 | TRBJ2-7
CASRPGGFYDSNQPQHF | TGTGCCAGCAGACCCGGGGGCTTCTACGATAGCAATCAGCCCCAGCATTTT | TRBV6-1 | many | . | TRBJ1-5
CASSLTGTSGQETQYF | TGTGCCAGCAGCCTCACAGGGACTAGCGGCCAAGAGACCCAGTACTTT | TRBV7-9 | . | TRBD2 | TRBJ2-5
CASSYFGPAYGYTF | TGTGCCAGCAGTTACTTTGGACCGGCCTATGGCTACACCTTC | TRBV6-1 | . | . | TRBJ1-2
CASSYAGTGNEQYF | TGTGCCAGCAGTTACGCGGGGACAGGGAACGAGCAGTACTTC | TRBV6-2/TRBV6-3 | . | TRBD1 | TRBJ2-7